The 3 T cell receptor beta chains reported below all come from one sample, sequenced in a study of T-cell memory formation after mild COVID-19. In TCRdb, the 5' RACE reads were re-called with MiXCR into one record per CDR3 protein. The sample carries under 450,000 distinct CDR3 sequences, 20% to 25% recorded once. The specimen sequenced was PBMCs or a T cell subset sorted from them (not recorded which). Receptors originate from a man between 18 and 35 years old who had mild COVID-19 (a few samples of this study predate the infection). Cell type and time point are not known.

CDR3: CASSLRGRYGDTQYF. CDR3 bases: TGCGCCAGCAGCTTGAGGGGTCGGTATGGGGATACGCAGTATTTT. The chain uses TRBV5-1 and TRBJ2-3, with D possibly TRBD1 on 5 matching bases. The CDR3 runs to 15 residues. CDR1 is SGHRS and CDR2 is YFSETQ in the germline V gene. V gave up 1 base and J gave up 6 bases, with 15 bases separating them. Full variable domain (outside the CDR3, taken from reference TRBV5-1 and TRBJ2-3): KAGVTQTPRYLIKTRGQQVTLSCSPISGHRSVSWYQQTPGQGLQFLFEYFSETQRNKGNFPGRFSGRQFSNSRSEMNVSTLELGDSALYLCASSLRGRYGDTQYFGPGTRLTVL.

This chain joins TRBV7-2 and TRBJ2-7; D is uncertain. Trimming took 5 bases from V and 3 from J, leaving 5 bases between them. Germline values: CDR1 SGHTA, CDR2 FQGNSA. The CDR3 covers 11 residues. The CDR3 nucleotides read TGTGCCAGCAGCCGATACTACGAGCAGTACTTC. Its protein is CASSRYYEQYF.

This clonotype has ten or more counts. V is TRBV7-2 and J is TRBJ2-5, with D unclear. Germline CDR1 is SGHTA and CDR2 is FQGNSA. The CDR3 loop spans 14 amino acids. The V and J ends lost 1 base and 7 bases respectively, with 13 bases between them. The chain's CDR3 is CASSLEARMGTQYF. The CDR3 bases are TGTGCCAGCAGCTTAGAGGCCAGGATGGGGACCCAGTACTTC.